Each of the 5 T cell receptor beta chains below was sequenced from the same sample in a study of blood T cells in healthy people across ages. With a J-beta primer mix and a sample-barcoded 5' primer, a second PCR ran roughly 6 to 11 cycles. From the 5' RACE reads, TCRdb called clonotypes with MiXCR, one entry per CDR3 protein. The sample includes around 800,000 distinct CDR3 sequences, about 26% of them seen just once. These data were likewise used in another study, on T cells of mothers and their children.

Sequenced input: blood. These receptors were obtained from a boy under 18 in good health.

The V and J genes are TRBV30 and TRBJ1-6; the D gene is possibly TRBD1 (5 bases). The CDR3 extends over 13 amino acids. Germline CDR1 and CDR2: GTSNPN and SVGIG (reference sequence). V was trimmed by 3 bases and J by 10 bases, leaving 13 bases between them. CDR3 region: CAWSTGRDSPLHF. The CDR3 DNA reads as TGTGCCTGGAGCACAGGCCGAGACTCACCCCTCCACTTT.

A note on this clonotype: One junction end disagrees with the germline gene, perhaps due to a read error. V gene TRBV5-1 combines with J gene TRBJ1-2, with no clear D. Germline CDR1 reads SGHRS; CDR2 reads YFSETQ. The CDR3 contains 14 residues. The CDR3 reads CASSLAPANYAYTF. Here the CDR3 DNA reads TGCGCCAGCAGCTTGGCCCCGGCTAACTATGCCTACACCTTC.

This rearrangement joins TRBV28 to TRBJ2-5, with D hard to call. The V end lost 3 bases, the J end lost 5 bases, and 13 bases lay between the germline ends. The germline gives CDR1 MDHEN, CDR2 SYDVKM. The CDR3 sequence is 14 residues long. For the CDR3, the DNA is TGTGCCAGCAGTTTGGGTCATGTATGGGAGACCCAGTACTTC. Translation gives CASSLGHVWETQYF.

The rearrangement uses TRBV29-1 and TRBJ1-1; TRBD1 agrees at 7 bases. Germline CDR1 is SQVTM and CDR2 is ANQGSEA. The CDR3 has 13 amino acids. J lost 1 base, V lost 4 bases, and 3 bases had no gene match. The CDR3 DNA follows: TGCAGCGTTGTTGGACAGGCGAACACTGAAGCTTTCTTT. It codes for CSVVGQANTEAFF.

The rearrangement links TRBV7-2 to TRBJ2-5; TRBD1 agrees at 9 bases. The V gene end was trimmed by 5 bases and the J gene end by 7 bases; junction bases not matched to a gene: 8. Germline assignment: CDR1 SGHTA and CDR2 FQGNSA. CDR3 length: 14 residues. CDR3 sequence: CASSPGQGLGTQYF. In DNA form, the CDR3 reads TGTGCCAGCAGCCCCGGACAGGGGCTGGGGACCCAGTACTTC.